This T cell receptor (beta chain) was sequenced for a study of T cells after posttransplantation cyclophosphamide (dated by TCRdb to about 2016). Regarding the complete study: Using TRB sequencing, the study followed how the T cell repertoire reconstituted after myeloablative bone marrow transplantation in which posttransplantation cyclophosphamide served as GVHD prophylaxis. Antigen receptor sequencing covered samples from 30 to 45 PTCy-treated patients and fewer than 20 of their related bone marrow donors. TRB sequencing was performed on blood from all 34 PTCy patients with 1-year posttransplant specimens. In 3 patients, TRB sequencing was also performed on up to about 3 more blood samples taken 2 to 5.2 years after transplant, and in 4 patients, pretransplant blood was also TRB-sequenced. Because TRA and TRB clonality correlated tightly in about 9 samples, the subsequent TCR analyses were limited to TRB only. Public TRB sequences were checked against a database of over 3,000 sequences associated with responses to pathogens, tumor antigens, self-antigens and alloantigens. What the research found in general, with its limitations: Donor-recipient similarity was low at 1-2 months but rose over the first year, and later blood repertoires were often dominated by donor CD8+ memory clones. The TRB repertoires of T cells infiltrating skin or the GI tract showed only limited overlap with the TRB repertoires found in blood. Across fewer than 50 patients, TRB clonality was highly associated with recipient CMV seropositivity and CMV reactivation, and diversity in PTCy patients was similar to diversity in CNI/methotrexate controls.

After removal of 3 bases from V and 5 bases from J, the junction retains 3 bases not matched to a gene. Reading from cysteine to phenylalanine, the CDR3 counts 16 amino acids. Just CDR3 DNA is preserved here, 48 bases in frame from base 1. Via the germline V gene, CDR1 is SGHRS and CDR2 YFSETQ. In the case of this clone: The clone's antigen remains unknown. No much larger clone exists at a distance of one base, and base qualities are not known.

The treatment or condition label corresponds to: high-dose cyclophosphamide on days +3 and +4 as single-agent GVHD prophylaxis. Patients in the PTCy group got busulfan and fludarabine conditioning, a marrow graft from a related or unrelated donor, and cyclophosphamide on days +3 and +4. The PTCy-treated patients were enrolled in a prospective multi-institutional clinical trial. Peripheral blood and bone marrow mononuclear cells were isolated by Ficoll-Hypaque density centrifugation and were cryopreserved. Genomic DNA was used for TRB sequencing, which was performed with the immunoSEQ assay at survey resolution or with the hsTCRB kit. The source study handled its data this way. The immunoSEQ software handled initial read processing, and the LymphoSeq R package was used for repertoire analyses. Clonality was calculated as 1 minus normalized Shannon entropy, and the Gini coefficient was also calculated for each TRB dataset. To infer phenotypes in unsorted samples, TRB sequences from sorted subsets of the recipient or donor were mapped onto unsorted samples from the same recipient. TCRdb took this table from immuneACCESS and kept in-frame rearrangements with V and J called. Such tables lack part of the clones; where checked against another copy, unresolved V genes explain under half of the gap, and the rest is unexplained. The V and J calls and clone size come from that table; D and trimming were worked out from the DNA. In this sample the table shows tens of thousands of clones, less than 95% of which occur a single time. 2% to 3% of the sample lies in the top ten.

The source is a male patient between 60 and 69 years old who received an allogeneic stem cell transplant from a related donor and was CMV-positive. Some T cells may derive from the graft donor when a transplant has been performed. The sample here was PBMCs, taken around 67 days after allogeneic stem cell transplant with posttransplant cyclophosphamide. The rearrangement joined TRBV5-1 to TRBJ2-1, and TRBD2 aligns with 15 junction nucleotides. The DNA sequence reads TGCGCCAGCAGCTCCTGGACTAGCGGGGGGGACAATGAGCAGTTCTTC. It codes for CASSSWTSGGDNEQFF.